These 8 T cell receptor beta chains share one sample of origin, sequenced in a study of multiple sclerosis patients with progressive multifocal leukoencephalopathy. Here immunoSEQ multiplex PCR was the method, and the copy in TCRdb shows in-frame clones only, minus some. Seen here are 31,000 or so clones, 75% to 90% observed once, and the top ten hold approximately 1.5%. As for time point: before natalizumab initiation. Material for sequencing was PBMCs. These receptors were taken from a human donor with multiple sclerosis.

The CDR3 DNA reads TGTGCCAGCAGCTTCGGGGACACTGAAGCTTTCTTT. This sequence encodes CASSFGDTEAFF. The V and J genes are TRBV13 and TRBJ1-1; D unclear. Germline V gene lookup returns CDR1 PRHDT and CDR2 FYEKMQ (reference sequence). V was trimmed by 3 bases and J by 3 bases, leaving 5 bases between them. The CDR3 extends over 12 amino acids.

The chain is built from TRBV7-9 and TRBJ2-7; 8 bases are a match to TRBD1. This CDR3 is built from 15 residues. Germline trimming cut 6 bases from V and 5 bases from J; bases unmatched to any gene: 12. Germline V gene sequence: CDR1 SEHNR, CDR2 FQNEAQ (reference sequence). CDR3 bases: TGTGCCAGCAGTCAACCCGGACAGGGTGATAACGAGCAGTACTTC. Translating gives CASSQPGQGDNEQYF.

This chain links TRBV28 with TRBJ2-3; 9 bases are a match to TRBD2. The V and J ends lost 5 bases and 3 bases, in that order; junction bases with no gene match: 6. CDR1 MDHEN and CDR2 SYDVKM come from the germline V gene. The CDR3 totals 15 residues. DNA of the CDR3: TGTGCCAGCAGTGAGCGGGAGGAGGGGACAGATACGCAGTATTTT. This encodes CASSEREEGTDTQYF.

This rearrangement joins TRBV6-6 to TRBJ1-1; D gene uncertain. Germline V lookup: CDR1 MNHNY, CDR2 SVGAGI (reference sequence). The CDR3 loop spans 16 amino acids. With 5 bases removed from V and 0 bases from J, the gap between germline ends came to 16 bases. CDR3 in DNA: TGTGCCAGCAGTAGGGCATTCGGAGACATGAACACTGAAGCTTTCTTT. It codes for CASSRAFGDMNTEAFF.

DNA of the CDR3: TGTGCCAGCAGTGCCATAGACATAGGGGGCTACACCTTC. Protein sequence: CASSAIDIGGYTF. The chain links TRBV6-1 to TRBJ1-2; unclear D gene. Trimming pared 4 bases from V and 8 bases from J, leaving 14 bases between. Germline-derived CDR1 and CDR2 are MNHNS and SASEGT. CDR3 length: 13 residues.

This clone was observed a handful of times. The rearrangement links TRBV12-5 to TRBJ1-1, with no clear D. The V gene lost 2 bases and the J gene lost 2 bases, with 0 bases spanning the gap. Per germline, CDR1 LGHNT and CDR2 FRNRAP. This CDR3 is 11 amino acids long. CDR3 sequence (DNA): TGTGCTAGTGGTTTGAACACTGAAGCTTTCTTT. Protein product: CASGLNTEAFF.

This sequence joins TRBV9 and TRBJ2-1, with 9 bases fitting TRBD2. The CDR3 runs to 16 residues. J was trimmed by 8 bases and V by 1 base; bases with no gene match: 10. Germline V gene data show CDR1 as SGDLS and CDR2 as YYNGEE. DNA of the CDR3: TGTGCCAGCAGCGTAAGATTCGCGGGAGGGTCCGATGAGCAGTTCTTC. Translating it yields CASSVRFAGGSDEQFF.

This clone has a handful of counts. The CDR3 DNA sequence: TGTGCCAGCAGTTCGCGGGGGACAGGGGATTTGGCTACGCAGTATTTT. Residues: CASSSRGTGDLATQYF. The chain has TRBV28 and TRBJ2-3; 10 positions agree with TRBD1. Germline V gene data show CDR1 as MDHEN and CDR2 as SYDVKM. The CDR3 loop spans 16 amino acids. V trimming: 4 bases; J trimming: 8 bases; junction bases outside the gene matches: 12. The full variable domain, its missing parts supplied by reference TRBV28 and TRBJ2-3, is DVKVTQSSRYLVKRTGEKVFLECVQDMDHENMFWYRQDPGLGLRLIYFSYDVKMKEKGDIPEGYSVSREKKERFSLILESASTNQTSMYLCASSSRGTGDLATQYFGPGTRLTVL.